Included here is one TCR beta chain sequence, with context. What it binds is unknown. Trimming pared 6 bases from V and 4 bases from J, leaving 8 bases between. The CDR3 covers 12 residues. Germline CDR1 reads SGHAT; CDR2 reads FQNNGV. This sample stems from a study of molecular identifiers for immune sequencing clone quantification. General study results and limits: Should identical TCR molecules share a barcode, the sizes of highly expanded clones could be underestimated.

TCRdb reprocessed the PCR reads with MiXCR, giving one entry per CDR3 protein. The data show 460,000 or so distinct CDR3 sequences, with 20% to 25% seen just once and around 0.84% held by the top ten. V gene TRBV11-2 combines with J gene TRBJ2-3; perhaps TRBD1 as D (5 bases). The sequencing input was naive CD8+ T cells from blood, with Jurkat cell RNA spiked in. The subset denotes: FACS-sorted CD8+CD4-CCR7+CD45RA+ naive T cells. The receptor was isolated from a human donor in good health. Some libraries in this study had Jurkat cell RNA spiked in. The CDR3 here is CASRSGSDTQYF. CDR3 DNA sequence: TGTGCCAGCAGGTCAGGGTCAGATACGCAGTATTTT.